Each of the 16 T cell receptor beta chains below was sequenced from the same sample in a study of blood T cell repertoires in COVID-19. Clones were sequenced by immunoSEQ multiplex PCR, and TCRdb holds only the in-frame ones, with some missing. The sample shows 90,000 to 150,000 clones, about three quarters of them seen only once. Sequences were obtained from peripheral blood. The receptors here all came from a man aged 65 to 85 with acute or convalescent COVID-19.

The V call is TRBV14, the J call TRBJ2-2; no definite D call. Trimming took 5 bases from V and 3 from J, leaving 4 bases between them. Germline values: CDR1 SGHDN, CDR2 FVKESK. The CDR3 loop spans 12 amino acids. The CDR3 DNA follows: TGTGCCAGCAGCATCTACACCGGGGAGCTGTTTTTT. The encoded protein is CASSIYTGELFF. Drawing the rest from reference TRBV14 and TRBJ2-2, the complete variable domain is EAGVTQFPSHSVIEKGQTVTLRCDPISGHDNLYWYRRVMGKEIKFLLHFVKESKQDESGMPNNRFLAERTGGTYSTLKVQPAELEDSGVYFCASSIYTGELFFGEGSRLTVL.

The chain joins TRBV30 to TRBJ1-1; no firm D call. The CDR3 contains 11 residues. Germline CDR1 reads GTSNPN; CDR2 reads SVGIG (reference sequence). The ends were cut back, 4 bases at V and 7 bases at J, with 10 bases in the middle. The CDR3 DNA reads TGTGCCTGGAACCGCGCTAATGAAGCTTTCTTT. As protein: CAWNRANEAFF.

The chain has TRBV14 and TRBJ2-3; D gene ambiguous. The V gene's germline CDR1 is SGHDN and CDR2 FVKESK. The CDR3 runs to 15 residues. Trimming took off 0 bases at V and 6 bases at J, with 13 bases between the two ends. The CDR3 region is CASSQELSRSDTQYF. Here the CDR3 DNA reads TGTGCCAGCAGCCAAGAACTAAGTAGATCGGATACGCAGTATTTT. The full variable domain, completed using reference TRBV14 and TRBJ2-3, is EAGVTQFPSHSVIEKGQTVTLRCDPISGHDNLYWYRRVMGKEIKFLLHFVKESKQDESGMPNNRFLAERTGGTYSTLKVQPAELEDSGVYFCASSQELSRSDTQYFGPGTRLTVL.

The chain carries TRBV12-3 or TRBV12-4 and TRBJ2-1; tentatively, D is TRBD2 (5 bases). The germline V and J ends were trimmed by 5 bases and 6 bases, with 8 bases remaining between them. The CDR3 spans 12 residues. CDR3 in DNA: TGTGCCAGCAGTCCCACTAGCAATGAGCAGTTCTTC. It yields the protein CASSPTSNEQFF.

This clone was found a few times. The CDR3 region has the DNA TGTGCCAGCAGTCCCGGGTCCAACACTGAAGCTTTCTTT. It encodes CASSPGSNTEAFF. V gene TRBV12-3 or TRBV12-4 combines with J gene TRBJ1-1; D uncertain. The CDR3 covers 13 residues. The V gene lost 5 bases and the J gene lost 2 bases, with 9 bases spanning the gap.

The chain links TRBV7-2 to TRBJ1-5; D is unclear. The CDR3 length is 15 residues. Germline lookup yields CDR1 SGHTA and CDR2 FQGNSA. V was pared by 1 base and J by 1 base, with 8 bases between. This CDR3 reads CASSLGLESNQPQHF. CDR3 sequence (DNA): TGTGCCAGCAGCTTAGGGCTGGAGAGCAATCAGCCCCAGCATTTT. The whole variable domain, filled in from reference TRBV7-2 and TRBJ1-5, reads GAGVSQSPSNKVTEKGKDVELRCDPISGHTALYWYRQSLGQGLEFLIYFQGNSAPDKSGLPSDRFSAERTGGSVSTLTIQRTQQEDSAVYLCASSLGLESNQPQHFGDGTRLSIL.

This chain links TRBV12-5 with TRBJ2-3, with TRBD1 matching over 9 bases. V trimming: 3 bases; J trimming: 2 bases; junction bases outside the gene matches: 6. The CDR3 has 16 residues. Germline CDR1 LGHNT, CDR2 FRNRAP. The CDR3 coding sequence is TGTGCTAGTGGTTTAGGACAGGGGACCTTCACAGATACGCAGTATTTT. It translates to CASGLGQGTFTDTQYF.

J is TRBJ1-5 and V is TRBV3-1 (or the pseudogene TRBV3-2); 8 nucleotides match TRBD1. V shed 4 bases and J 7 bases; nucleotides not matched to a gene: 12. The CDR3 contains 16 residues. Germline V CDR1 and CDR2: LGHDT, YNNKEL (reference sequence). The chain's CDR3 is CASSLSGQGASQPQHF. CDR3 DNA sequence: TGTGCCAGCAGCCTTTCAGGTCAGGGGGCATCCCAGCCCCAGCATTTT.

CDR3 protein: CASSSPPNYGYTF. The CDR3 DNA sequence: TGTGCCAGCAGTTCCCCTCCCAACTATGGCTACACCTTC. V gene TRBV12-3 or TRBV12-4 combines with J gene TRBJ1-2; unclear D gene. V was shortened by 4 bases and J by 2 bases, with 8 bases between the two germline ends. The CDR3 loop spans 13 amino acids.

The gene calls are TRBV6-5 and TRBJ2-7; 10 bases line up with TRBD1. The CDR3 totals 14 residues. J gave up 7 bases and V 5 bases, and 8 bases lay outside the gene matches. Germline CDR1 reads MNHEY; CDR2 reads SVGAGI. CDR3 DNA sequence: TGTGCCAGCAGTAACCGACAGGGGGCGCGGGAGCAGTACTTC. It codes for CASSNRQGAREQYF.

This clone occurred a few times. This chain joins TRBV12-3 or TRBV12-4 and TRBJ2-5; D gene unclear. The CDR3 runs to 12 residues. Trimming removed 6 bases at V and 10 bases at J, with 15 bases between. The CDR3 region is CASRPMLGVQYF. The CDR3 nucleotides are TGTGCCAGCAGGCCAATGTTAGGAGTCCAGTACTTC.

The chain uses TRBV19 and TRBJ1-5, with TRBD1 identical over 9 bases. The trim removed 5 bases at V and 3 bases at J, leaving 2 bases unmatched. Germline V gives CDR1 LNHDA, CDR2 SQIVND (reference sequence). This CDR3 is built from 14 residues. For the CDR3, the DNA is TGTGCCAGTAGTGACAGGGGGTACAATCAGCCCCAGCATTTT. Translating gives CASSDRGYNQPQHF.

The rearrangement joins TRBV9 to TRBJ1-2, with TRBD1 matching 7 bases. Looked up from germline, CDR1 is SGDLS and CDR2 is YYNGEE. With V trimmed by 0 bases and J by 5 bases, 10 bases remained unmatched. This CDR3 has 16 amino acids. The CDR3 sequence: CASSVGSKGAGYGYTF. CDR3 DNA sequence: TGTGCCAGCAGCGTAGGTTCGAAGGGGGCGGGGTATGGCTACACCTTC.

This clone showed up just a few times. The chain links TRBV11-3 to TRBJ2-2, with 12 bases that match TRBD2. Germline V gene lookup returns CDR1 SGHNT and CDR2 YENEEA. The CDR3 contains 18 residues. V trimming: 3 bases; J trimming: 4 bases; junction bases outside the gene matches: 9. CDR3 residues: CASSFTPLAGGRTGELFF. The CDR3 DNA reads as TGTGCCAGCAGCTTTACACCACTAGCGGGGGGCCGCACCGGGGAGCTGTTTTTT.

The V and J genes are TRBV12-3 or TRBV12-4 and TRBJ2-3, with a tentative D call TRBD2 (5 bases). Trimming left V 6 bases short and J 5 bases short, with 12 bases between. The CDR3 is 13 residues long. CDR3 coding DNA: TGTGCCAGCAGCCTGGGCGCGGGAGATACGCAGTATTTT. It yields the protein CASSLGAGDTQYF.

This clone was recorded a few times. The chain employs TRBV28 and TRBJ1-5; D unresolved. The V end was cut by 2 bases, the J end by 4 bases, with 6 bases between. Germline CDR1 reads MDHEN; CDR2 reads SYDVKM. The CDR3 is 13 amino acids. The CDR3 loop is CASSLTDNQPQHF. DNA of the CDR3: TGTGCCAGCAGTTTAACAGATAATCAGCCCCAGCATTTT.